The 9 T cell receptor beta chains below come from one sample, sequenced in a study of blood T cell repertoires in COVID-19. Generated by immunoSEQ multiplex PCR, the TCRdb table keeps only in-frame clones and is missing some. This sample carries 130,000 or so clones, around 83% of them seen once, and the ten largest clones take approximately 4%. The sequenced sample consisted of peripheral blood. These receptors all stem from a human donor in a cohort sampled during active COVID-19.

The CDR3 loop is CASSFFLTGLNTEAFF. The CDR3, as DNA: TGTGCCAGCAGCTTTTTCCTTACGGGTCTGAACACTGAAGCTTTCTTT. The rearrangement links TRBV5-6 to TRBJ1-1; D gene unclear. The CDR3 runs to 16 residues. Trimming left V 2 bases short and J 0 bases short, with 14 bases between. From germline, CDR1 is SGHDT and CDR2 YYEEEE.

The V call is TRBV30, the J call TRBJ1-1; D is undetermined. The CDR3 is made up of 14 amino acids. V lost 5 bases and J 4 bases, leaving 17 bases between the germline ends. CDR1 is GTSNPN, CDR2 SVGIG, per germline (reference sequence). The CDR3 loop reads CAWDAGSGFTEAFF. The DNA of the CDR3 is TGTGCCTGGGACGCAGGTTCGGGGTTCACTGAAGCTTTCTTT.

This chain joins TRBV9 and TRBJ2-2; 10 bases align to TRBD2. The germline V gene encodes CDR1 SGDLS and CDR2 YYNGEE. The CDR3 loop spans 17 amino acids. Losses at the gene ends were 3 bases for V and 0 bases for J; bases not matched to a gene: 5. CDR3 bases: TGTGCCAGCAGCGCCTCAGCGGGGGGGCCGAACACCGGGGAGCTGTTTTTT. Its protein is CASSASAGGPNTGELFF.

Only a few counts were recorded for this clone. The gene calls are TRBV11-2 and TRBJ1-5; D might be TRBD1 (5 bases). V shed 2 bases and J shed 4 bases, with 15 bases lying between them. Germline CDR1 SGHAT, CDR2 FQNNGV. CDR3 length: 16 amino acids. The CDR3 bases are TGTGCCAGCAGCTTATCGTGGGGGGAGGTTAATCAGCCCCAGCATTTT. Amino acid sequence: CASSLSWGEVNQPQHF. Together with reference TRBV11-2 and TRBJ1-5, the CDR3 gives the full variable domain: EAGVAQSPRYKIIEKRQSVAFWCNPISGHATLYWYQQILGQGPKLLIQFQNNGVVDDSQLPKDRFSAERLKGVDSTLKIQPAKLEDSAVYLCASSLSWGEVNQPQHFGDGTRLSIL.

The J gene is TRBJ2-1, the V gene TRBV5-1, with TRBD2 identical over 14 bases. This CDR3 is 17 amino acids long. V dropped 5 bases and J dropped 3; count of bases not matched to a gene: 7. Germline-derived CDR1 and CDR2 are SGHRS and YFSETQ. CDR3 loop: CASSWGLAGVNYNEQFF. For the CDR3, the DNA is TGCGCCAGCAGTTGGGGACTAGCGGGAGTTAACTACAATGAGCAGTTCTTC.

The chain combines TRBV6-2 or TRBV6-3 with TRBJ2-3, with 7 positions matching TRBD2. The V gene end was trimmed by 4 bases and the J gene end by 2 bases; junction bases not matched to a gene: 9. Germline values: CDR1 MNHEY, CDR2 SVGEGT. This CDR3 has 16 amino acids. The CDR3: CASSFPLGGSTDTQYF. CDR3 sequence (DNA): TGTGCCAGCAGTTTCCCGCTCGGGGGGTCCACAGATACGCAGTATTTT.

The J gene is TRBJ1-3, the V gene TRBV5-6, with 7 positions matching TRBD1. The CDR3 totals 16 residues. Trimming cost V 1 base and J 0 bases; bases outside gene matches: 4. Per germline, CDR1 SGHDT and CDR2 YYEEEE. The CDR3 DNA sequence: TGTGCCAGCAGCTTGTTGGGACAGTCCTCTGGAAACACCATATATTTT. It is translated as CASSLLGQSSGNTIYF. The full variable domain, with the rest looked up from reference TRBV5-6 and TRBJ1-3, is DAGVTQSPTHLIKTRGQQVTLRCSPKSGHDTVSWYQQALGQGPQFIFQYYEEEERQRGNFPDRFSGHQFPNYSSELNVNALLLGDSALYLCASSLLGQSSGNTIYFGEGSWLTVV.

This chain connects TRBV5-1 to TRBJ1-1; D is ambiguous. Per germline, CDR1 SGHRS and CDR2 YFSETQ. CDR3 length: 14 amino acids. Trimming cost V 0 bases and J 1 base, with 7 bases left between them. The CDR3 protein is CASSLGGRNTEAFF. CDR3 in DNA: TGCGCCAGCAGCTTGGGTGGCAGGAACACTGAAGCTTTCTTT.

CDR3 in amino acids: CASSSGPTKVNTEAFF. The CDR3 DNA reads as TGTGCCAGCAGCTCAGGCCCGACAAAAGTAAACACTGAAGCTTTCTTT. V gene TRBV7-3 combines with J gene TRBJ1-1, with D uncertain. The CDR3 contains 16 residues. Germline assignment: CDR1 SGHTA and CDR2 FQGTGA. The V end lost 4 bases, the J end lost 2 bases, and 17 bases lay between the germline ends.